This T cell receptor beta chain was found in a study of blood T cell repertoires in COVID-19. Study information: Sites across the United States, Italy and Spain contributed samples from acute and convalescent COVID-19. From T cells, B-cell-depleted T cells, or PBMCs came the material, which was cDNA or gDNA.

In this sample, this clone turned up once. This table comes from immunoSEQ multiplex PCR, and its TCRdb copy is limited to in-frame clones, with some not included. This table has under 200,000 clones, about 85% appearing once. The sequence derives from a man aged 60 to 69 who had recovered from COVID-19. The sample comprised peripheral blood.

As DNA, the CDR3 is TGCGCCAGCAGCTTCTCCTCCGGGACAGGGGTCCCAGATACGCAGTATTTT. Amino acid sequence: CASSFSSGTGVPDTQYF. The V gene is TRBV5-1, the J gene TRBJ2-3; 10 positions agree with TRBD1. The CDR3 is made up of 17 amino acids. Germline V gives CDR1 SGHRS, CDR2 YFSETQ. V shed 2 bases, J shed 4 bases, and the junction held 10 bases outside the gene matches.